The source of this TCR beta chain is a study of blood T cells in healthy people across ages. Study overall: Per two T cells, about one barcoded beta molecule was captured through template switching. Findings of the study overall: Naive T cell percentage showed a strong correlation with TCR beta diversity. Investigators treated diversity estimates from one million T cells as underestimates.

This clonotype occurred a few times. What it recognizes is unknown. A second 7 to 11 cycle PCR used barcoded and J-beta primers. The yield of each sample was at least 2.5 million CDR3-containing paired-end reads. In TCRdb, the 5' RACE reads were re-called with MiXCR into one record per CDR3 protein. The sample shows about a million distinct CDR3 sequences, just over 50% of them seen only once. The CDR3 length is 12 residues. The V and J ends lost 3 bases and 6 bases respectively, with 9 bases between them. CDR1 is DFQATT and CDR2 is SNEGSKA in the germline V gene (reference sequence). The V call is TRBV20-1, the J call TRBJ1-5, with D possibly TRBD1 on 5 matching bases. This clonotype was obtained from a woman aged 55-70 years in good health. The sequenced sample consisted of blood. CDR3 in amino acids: CSARQGGQPQHF. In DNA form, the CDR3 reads TGCAGTGCTAGGCAGGGCGGTCAGCCCCAGCATTTT.